Included here is one T cell receptor (delta chain) sequence, with context. Antigen unknown. The protein held in TCRdb is that of a much larger clone and does not match this DNA's translation at residue 10, likely because of a read error; the protein shown is translated from the DNA. Gammadelta T cells were flow-sorted from PBMC into Vgamma9/Vdelta2+ and Vdelta2-negative populations for bulk analysis. These data originate in a study of γδ T cells in repeated Plasmodium falciparum infection. Sequencing covered both gamma and delta TCR chains per sample. TCRdb re-called the multiplex PCR reads through CATT. There are 93,000 or so delta-chain clones in the sample; 0.95% to 1% occur only once, and approximately 10% lies in the top ten. Study-wide results and caveats: Many TCRgamma sequences overlapped between individuals in stable Vgamma9/Vdelta2+ repertoires. Vdelta2-negative gammadelta repertoires appeared less diverse and less shared in Malian than Australian children.

This CDR3 spans 20 amino acids. V lost 1 base to trimming and J lost 0 bases, with 24 bases between them. Germline values: CDR1 TSWWSYY, CDR2 QGS. This clonotype originated in a pool of human donors (malaria-infected and uninfected, not separated). Material: gamma-delta T cells from blood. The chain carries TRDV1 and TRDJ1; possible D gene TRDD3, 5 bases. No J gene is reported in TCRdb; it was inferred here by comparing the DNA with germline. CDR3 DNA: TGTGCTCTTGGGGAACGGAATCAGGGGGGTACTCTCCTTGACACCGATAAACTCATCTTT. Translation: CALGERNQGGTLLDTDKLIF.